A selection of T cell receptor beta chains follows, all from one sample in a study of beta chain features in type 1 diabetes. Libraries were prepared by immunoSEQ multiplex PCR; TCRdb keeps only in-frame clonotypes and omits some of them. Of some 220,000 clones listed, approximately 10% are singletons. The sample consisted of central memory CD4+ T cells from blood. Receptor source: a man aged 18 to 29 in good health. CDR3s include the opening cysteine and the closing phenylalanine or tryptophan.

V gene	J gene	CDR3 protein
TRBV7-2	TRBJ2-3	CASSDMRGTDTQYF
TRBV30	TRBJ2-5	CAWSGASGSETQYF
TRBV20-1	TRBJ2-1	CSAESGFEQFF
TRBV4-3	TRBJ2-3	CASSQVLARAQEQYF
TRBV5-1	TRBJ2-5	CASSLLGPETQYF
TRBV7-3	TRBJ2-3	CASSFGGGTDTQYF
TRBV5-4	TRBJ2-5	CASSTGLAGEETQYF
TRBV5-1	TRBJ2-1	CASRSAGTTGNEQFF
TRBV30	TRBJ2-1	CAWGDSYNEQFF
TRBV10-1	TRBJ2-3	CASSETTFGDTQYF
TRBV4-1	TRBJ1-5	CASSQGGGQPQHF
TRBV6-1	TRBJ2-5	CASSELTGAWYQETQYF
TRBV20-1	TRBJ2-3	CSSRTDTQYF
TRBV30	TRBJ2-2	CAWTSGGDTGELFF
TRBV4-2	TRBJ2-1	CASSQEAGDVQFF
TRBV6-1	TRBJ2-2	CASSEATGVNTGELFF
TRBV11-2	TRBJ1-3	CASSLAPSSGNTIYF